This T cell receptor (beta chain) was captured by sequencing in a study of neoadjuvant anti-PD-1 for oral cavity cancer. TCRdb's table, derived via immunoSEQ multiplex PCR, lists solely in-frame clones and lacks some. The sample has 84,000 or so clones; about 84% are singletons. Sample: PBMCs, taken before nivolumab (anti-PD-1) treatment. The sequence was obtained from a person aged 40 to 85 with oral cavity squamous cell carcinoma.

CDR3 amino acids: CASSLWATGFANTGELFF. DNA of the CDR3: TGTGCCAGCAGTTTATGGGCGACGGGATTCGCGAACACCGGGGAGCTGTTTTTT. This chain connects TRBV28 to TRBJ2-2; TRBD2 is a possible D gene (5 bases). CDR1 and CDR2 from the germline V gene are MDHEN and SYDVKM. Trimming took 0 bases from V and 0 from J, leaving 14 bases between them. The CDR3 is made up of 18 amino acids.